A selection of T cell receptor beta chains follows, all from one sample in a study of PD-1 blockade in classical Hodgkin lymphoma. The data were produced by immunoSEQ multiplex PCR, yet TCRdb's version contains in-frame clones alone and is incomplete. The sample lists about 13,000 clones; approximately 81% were seen once. The material sequenced was peripheral blood mononuclear cells (PBMCs), taken before the fourth cycle of nivolumab. These receptors originate from a human donor with classical Hodgkin lymphoma. CDR3s include the opening cysteine and the closing phenylalanine or tryptophan. A D gene is named only where the DNA matches it firmly. Expanded clones are given a class, and other clones once, few, many or no size at all.

j_call: TRBJ2-3
v_call: TRBV7-3
clone_size: NA
d_call: NA
cdr3_aa: CASSLTPGPDTQYF
cdr3_nt: TGTGCCAGCAGCTTAACGCCGGGGCCGGATACGCAGTATTTT

j_call: TRBJ1-1
v_call: TRBV7-2
clone_size: NA
d_call: NA
cdr3_aa: CASSLGTSEVAFF
cdr3_nt: TGTGCCAGCAGCTTAGGAACCTCGGAGGTTGCTTTCTTT

j_call: TRBJ1-1
v_call: TRBV30
clone_size: NA
d_call: NA
cdr3_aa: CAWSGSGIDAEAFF
cdr3_nt: TGTGCCTGGAGTGGATCAGGGATTGACGCTGAAGCTTTCTTT

j_call: TRBJ2-5
v_call: TRBV7-3
clone_size: NA
d_call: TRBD2
cdr3_aa: CASSSTGTRGETQYF
cdr3_nt: TGTGCCAGCAGCTCAACCGGGACTAGGGGCGAGACCCAGTACTTC

j_call: TRBJ2-5
v_call: TRBV9
clone_size: NA
d_call: NA
cdr3_aa: CASTFSDGRSQETQYF
cdr3_nt: TGTGCCAGCACCTTCTCCGACGGGCGCTCGCAAGAGACCCAGTACTTC

j_call: TRBJ2-3
v_call: TRBV11-3
clone_size: once
d_call: NA
cdr3_aa: CASSPDRDTQYF
cdr3_nt: TGTGCCAGCAGCCCGGACCGGGATACGCAGTATTTT

j_call: TRBJ1-2
v_call: TRBV27
clone_size: NA
d_call: NA
cdr3_aa: CASSLRENYGYTF
cdr3_nt: TGTGCCAGCAGTTTACGGGAAAACTATGGCTACACCTTC

j_call: TRBJ1-6
v_call: TRBV28
clone_size: NA
d_call: NA
cdr3_aa: CASNQGRLRYSPLHF
cdr3_nt: TGTGCCAGCAATCAGGGCAGGTTAAGATATTCACCCCTCCACTTT

j_call: TRBJ1-1
v_call: TRBV5-6
clone_size: NA
d_call: NA
cdr3_aa: CASSFGYTEAFF
cdr3_nt: TGTGCCAGCAGCTTTGGGTACACTGAAGCTTTCTTT

j_call: TRBJ1-6
v_call: TRBV4-1
clone_size: few
d_call: NA
cdr3_aa: CASSQDSGPPLHF
cdr3_nt: TGCGCCAGCAGCCAAGATTCAGGTCCACCCCTCCACTTT

j_call: TRBJ1-4
v_call: TRBV4-1
clone_size: NA
d_call: NA
cdr3_aa: CASSQVQAGSNEKLFF
cdr3_nt: TGCGCCAGCAGCCAAGTACAGGCGGGTTCTAATGAAAAACTGTTTTTT

j_call: TRBJ2-2
v_call: TRBV5-4
clone_size: few
d_call: TRBD1
cdr3_aa: CASSPGTVGTGELFF
cdr3_nt: TGTGCCAGCAGCCCGGGGACAGTTGGCACCGGGGAGCTGTTTTTT

j_call: TRBJ1-6
v_call: TRBV4-1
clone_size: NA
d_call: TRBD1
cdr3_aa: CASSQPHPGQGRNSPLHF
cdr3_nt: TGCGCCAGCAGCCAACCACACCCGGGACAGGGACGAAATTCACCCCTCCACTTT

j_call: TRBJ2-1
v_call: TRBV7-2
clone_size: NA
d_call: NA
cdr3_aa: CASSLTRTSYNEQFF
cdr3_nt: TGTGCCAGCAGCTTAACTCGGACATCCTACAATGAGCAGTTCTTC

j_call: TRBJ1-6
v_call: TRBV18
clone_size: once
d_call: NA
cdr3_aa: CASSPPRGGDNNSPLHF
cdr3_nt: TGTGCCAGCTCCCCACCCCGCGGCGGAGACAATAATTCACCCCTCCACTTT